This note documents a single T cell receptor beta chain sequence. This entry comes from a study of a mutant IDH1 vaccine in newly diagnosed glioma. Germline V gene data show CDR1 as MNHEY and CDR2 as SVGAGI. The CDR3 length is 15 residues. Trimming left V 0 bases short and J 1 base short, with 9 bases between. Only in-frame clones appear in the TCRdb table, and some are missing; sequencing was by immunoSEQ multiplex PCR. The sample lists tens of thousands of clones; 80% to 85% were seen once. As to time point: baseline, week 1 (first vaccination visit). Specified treatment: pre-vaccination baseline after standard-of-care therapy.

The sequenced sample was peripheral blood mononuclear cells (PBMCs), obtained from a glioma patient treated with radiotherapy, temozolomide or both. This clonotype was obtained from a man in his forties or fifties with glioma. Some clones in this sample may be carry-over from other donors' samples. V and J are TRBV6-5 and TRBJ1-1; no clear D gene. CDR3 sequence: CASSYSPSGNTEAFF. The CDR3 DNA reads TGTGCCAGCAGTTACTCGCCCTCTGGGAACACTGAAGCTTTCTTT.